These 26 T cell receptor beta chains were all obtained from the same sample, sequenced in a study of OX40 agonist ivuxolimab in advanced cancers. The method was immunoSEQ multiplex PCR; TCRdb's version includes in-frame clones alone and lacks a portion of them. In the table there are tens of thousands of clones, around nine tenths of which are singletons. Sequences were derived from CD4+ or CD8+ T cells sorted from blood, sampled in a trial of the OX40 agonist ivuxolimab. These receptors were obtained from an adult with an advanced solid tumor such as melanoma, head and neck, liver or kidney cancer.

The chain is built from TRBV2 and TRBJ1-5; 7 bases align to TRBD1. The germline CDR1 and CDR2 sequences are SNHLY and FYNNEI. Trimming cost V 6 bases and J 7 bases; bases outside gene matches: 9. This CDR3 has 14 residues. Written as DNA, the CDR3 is TGTGCCAGCAGCACTACAGGGGAGGGACAGCCCCAGCATTTT. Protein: CASSTTGEGQPQHF. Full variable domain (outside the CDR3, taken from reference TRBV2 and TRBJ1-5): EPEVTQTPSHQVTQMGQEVILRCVPISNHLYFYWYRQILGQKVEFLVSFYNNEISEKSEIFDDQFSVERPDGSNFTLKIRSTKLEDSAMYFCASSTTGEGQPQHFGDGTRLSIL.

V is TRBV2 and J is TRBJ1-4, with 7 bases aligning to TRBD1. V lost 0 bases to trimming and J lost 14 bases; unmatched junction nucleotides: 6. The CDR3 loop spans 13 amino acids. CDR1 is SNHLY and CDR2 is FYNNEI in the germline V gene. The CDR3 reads CASSEARQGLLFF. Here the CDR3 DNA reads TGTGCCAGCAGTGAAGCCCGACAGGGTTTGCTGTTTTTT.

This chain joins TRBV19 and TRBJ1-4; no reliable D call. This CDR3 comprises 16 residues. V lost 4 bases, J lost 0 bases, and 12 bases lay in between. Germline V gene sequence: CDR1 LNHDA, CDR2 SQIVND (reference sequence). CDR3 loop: CASSKENDATNEKLFF. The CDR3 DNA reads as TGTGCCAGTAGTAAGGAAAACGATGCAACTAATGAAAAACTGTTTTTT.

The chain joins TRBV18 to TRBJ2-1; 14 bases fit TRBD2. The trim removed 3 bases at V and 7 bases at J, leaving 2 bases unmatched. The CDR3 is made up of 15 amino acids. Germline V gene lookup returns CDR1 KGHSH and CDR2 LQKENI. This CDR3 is CASSPTSGGANEQFF. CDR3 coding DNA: TGTGCCAGCTCACCGACTAGCGGGGGGGCTAATGAGCAGTTCTTC.

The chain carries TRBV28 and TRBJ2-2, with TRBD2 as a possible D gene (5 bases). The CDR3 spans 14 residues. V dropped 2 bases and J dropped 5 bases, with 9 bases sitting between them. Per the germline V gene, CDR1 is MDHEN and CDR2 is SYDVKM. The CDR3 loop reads CASSLSLATGELFF. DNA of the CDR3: TGTGCCAGCAGTTTAAGTCTAGCAACCGGGGAGCTGTTTTTT.

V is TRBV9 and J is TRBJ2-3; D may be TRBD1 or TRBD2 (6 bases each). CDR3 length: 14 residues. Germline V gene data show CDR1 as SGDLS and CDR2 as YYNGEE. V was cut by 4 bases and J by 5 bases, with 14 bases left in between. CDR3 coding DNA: TGTGCCAGCAGCCCAGGGGCGGGAAAAGATACGCAGTATTTT. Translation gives CASSPGAGKDTQYF. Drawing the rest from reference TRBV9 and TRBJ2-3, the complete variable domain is DSGVTQTPKHLITATGQRVTLRCSPRSGDLSVYWYQQSLDQGLQFLIQYYNGEERAKGNILERFSAQQFPDLHSELNLSSLELGDSALYFCASSPGAGKDTQYFGPGTRLTVL.

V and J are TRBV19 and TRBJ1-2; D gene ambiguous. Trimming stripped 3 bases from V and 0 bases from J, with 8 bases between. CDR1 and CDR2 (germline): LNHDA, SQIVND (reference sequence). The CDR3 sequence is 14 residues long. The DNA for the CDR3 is TGTGCCAGTAGTATCATTATGCCTAACTATGGCTACACCTTC. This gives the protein CASSIIMPNYGYTF.

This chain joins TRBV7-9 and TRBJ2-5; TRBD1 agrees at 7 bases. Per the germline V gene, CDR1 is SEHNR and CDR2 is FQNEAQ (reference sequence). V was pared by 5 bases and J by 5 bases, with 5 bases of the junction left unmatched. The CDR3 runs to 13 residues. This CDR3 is CASSPDRDETQYF. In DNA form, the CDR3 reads TGTGCCAGCAGCCCTGACAGGGACGAGACCCAGTACTTC.

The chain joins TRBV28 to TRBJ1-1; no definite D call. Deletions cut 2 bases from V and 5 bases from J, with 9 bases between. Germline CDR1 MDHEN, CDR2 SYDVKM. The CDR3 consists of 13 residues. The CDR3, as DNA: TGTGCCAGCAGTTTAATCGGGGTTACTGAAGCTTTCTTT. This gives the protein CASSLIGVTEAFF.

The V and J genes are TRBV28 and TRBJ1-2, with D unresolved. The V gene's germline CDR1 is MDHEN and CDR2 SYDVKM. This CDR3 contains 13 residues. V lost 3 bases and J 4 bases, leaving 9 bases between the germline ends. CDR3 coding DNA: TGTGCCAGCAGTTTCCCCCAGAGCTATGGCTACACCTTC. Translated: CASSFPQSYGYTF.

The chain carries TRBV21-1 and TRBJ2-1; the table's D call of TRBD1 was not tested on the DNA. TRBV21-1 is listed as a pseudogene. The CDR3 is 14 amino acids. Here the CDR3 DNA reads TGTGCCAGCCAGGTGACAGGGGTGGGGAATGAGCAGTTCTTC. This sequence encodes CASQVTGVGNEQFF.

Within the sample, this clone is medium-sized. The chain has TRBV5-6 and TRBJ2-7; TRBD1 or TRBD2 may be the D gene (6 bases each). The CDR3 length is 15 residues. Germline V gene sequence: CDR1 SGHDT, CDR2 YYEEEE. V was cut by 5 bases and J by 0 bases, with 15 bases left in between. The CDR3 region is CASSGGRRNSYEQYV. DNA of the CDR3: TGTGCCAGCAGTGGGGGGCGACGGAACTCCTACGAGCAGTACGTC.

The CDR3 sequence: CASRSSVSSYEQYF. DNA of the CDR3: TGTGCCAGCAGATCCTCGGTAAGCTCCTACGAGCAGTACTTC. The chain has TRBV14 and TRBJ2-7; no clear D gene. Between the trimmed V and J ends, which lost 6 bases and 0 bases, there was a span of 12 bases. The CDR3 runs to 14 residues. Germline lookup yields CDR1 SGHDN and CDR2 FVKESK.

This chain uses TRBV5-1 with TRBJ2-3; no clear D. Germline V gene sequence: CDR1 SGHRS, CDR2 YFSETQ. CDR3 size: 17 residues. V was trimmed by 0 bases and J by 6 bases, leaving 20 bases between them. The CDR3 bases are TGCGCCAGCAGCTTGGCCCAGGTTCAGAACCACGCGGATACGCAGTATTTT. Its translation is CASSLAQVQNHADTQYF. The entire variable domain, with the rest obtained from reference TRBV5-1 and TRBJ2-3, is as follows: KAGVTQTPRYLIKTRGQQVTLSCSPISGHRSVSWYQQTPGQGLQFLFEYFSETQRNKGNFPGRFSGRQFSNSRSEMNVSTLELGDSALYLCASSLAQVQNHADTQYFGPGTRLTVL.

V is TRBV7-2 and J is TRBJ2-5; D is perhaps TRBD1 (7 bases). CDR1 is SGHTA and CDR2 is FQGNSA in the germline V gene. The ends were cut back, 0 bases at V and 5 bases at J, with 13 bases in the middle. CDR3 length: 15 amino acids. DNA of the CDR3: TGTGCCAGCAGCTTAGCGCGGGACAGCCATGAGACCCAGTACTTC. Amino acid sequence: CASSLARDSHETQYF.

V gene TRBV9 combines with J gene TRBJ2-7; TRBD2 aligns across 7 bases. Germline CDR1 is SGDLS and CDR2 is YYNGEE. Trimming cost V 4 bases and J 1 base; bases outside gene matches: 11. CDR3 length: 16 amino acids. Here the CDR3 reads CASSPLGGSLSYEQYF. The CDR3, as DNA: TGTGCCAGCAGCCCACTCGGCGGGAGCCTTTCCTACGAGCAGTACTTC. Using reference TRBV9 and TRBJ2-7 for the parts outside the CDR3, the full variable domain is DSGVTQTPKHLITATGQRVTLRCSPRSGDLSVYWYQQSLDQGLQFLIQYYNGEERAKGNILERFSAQQFPDLHSELNLSSLELGDSALYFCASSPLGGSLSYEQYFGPGTRLTVT.

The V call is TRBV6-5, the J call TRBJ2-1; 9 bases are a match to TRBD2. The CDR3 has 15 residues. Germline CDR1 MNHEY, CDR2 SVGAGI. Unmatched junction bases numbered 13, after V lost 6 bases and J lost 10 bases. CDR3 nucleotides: TGTGCCAGCAGCCAAATACTTAGCGGGGGCCTAGAGCAGTTCTTC. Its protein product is CASSQILSGGLEQFF.

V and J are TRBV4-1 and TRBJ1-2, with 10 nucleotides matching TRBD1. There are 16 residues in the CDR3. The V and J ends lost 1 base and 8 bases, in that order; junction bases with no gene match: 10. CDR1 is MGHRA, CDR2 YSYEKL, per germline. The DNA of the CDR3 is TGCGCCAGCAGCCAAGCGGGACAGGGGATGGAGCGCGGCTACACCTTC. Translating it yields CASSQAGQGMERGYTF.

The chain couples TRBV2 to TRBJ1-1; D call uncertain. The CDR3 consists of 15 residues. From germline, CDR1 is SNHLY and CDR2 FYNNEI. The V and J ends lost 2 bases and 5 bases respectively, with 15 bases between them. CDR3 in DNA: TGTGCCAGCAGTGAAAGCCCCCGTGGAGGAACTGAAGCTTTCTTT. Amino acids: CASSESPRGGTEAFF.

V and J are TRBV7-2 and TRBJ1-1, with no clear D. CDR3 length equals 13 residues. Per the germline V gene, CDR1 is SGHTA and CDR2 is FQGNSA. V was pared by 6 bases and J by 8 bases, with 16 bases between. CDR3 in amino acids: CASSRYQTKEAFF. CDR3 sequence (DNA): TGTGCCAGCAGTCGATATCAGACCAAAGAAGCTTTCTTT.

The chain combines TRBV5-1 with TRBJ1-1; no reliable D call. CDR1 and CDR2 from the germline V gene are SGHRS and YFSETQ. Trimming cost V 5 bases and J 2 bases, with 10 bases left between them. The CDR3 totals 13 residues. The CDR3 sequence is CASRAGINTEAFF. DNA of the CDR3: TGCGCCAGCAGGGCCGGAATAAACACTGAAGCTTTCTTT.

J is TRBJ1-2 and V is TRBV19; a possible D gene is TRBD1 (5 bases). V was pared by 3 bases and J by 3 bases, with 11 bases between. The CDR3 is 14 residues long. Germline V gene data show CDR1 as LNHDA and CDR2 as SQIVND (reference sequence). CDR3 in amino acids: CASSIGGRDYGYTF. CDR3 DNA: TGTGCCAGTAGTATTGGGGGTCGGGACTATGGCTACACCTTC.

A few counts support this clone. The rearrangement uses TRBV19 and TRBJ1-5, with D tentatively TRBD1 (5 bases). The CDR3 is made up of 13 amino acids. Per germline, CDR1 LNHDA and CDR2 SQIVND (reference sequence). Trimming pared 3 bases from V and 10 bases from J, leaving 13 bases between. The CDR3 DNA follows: TGTGCCAGTAGTATGAGGGGATCCCCTCCCCAGCATTTT. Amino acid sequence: CASSMRGSPPQHF. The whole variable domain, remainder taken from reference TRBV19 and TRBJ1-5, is DGGITQSPKYLFRKEGQNVTLSCEQNLNHDAMYWYRQDPGQGLRLIYYSQIVNDFQKGDIAEGYSVSREKKESFPLTVTSAQKNPTAFYLCASSMRGSPPQHFGDGTRLSIL.

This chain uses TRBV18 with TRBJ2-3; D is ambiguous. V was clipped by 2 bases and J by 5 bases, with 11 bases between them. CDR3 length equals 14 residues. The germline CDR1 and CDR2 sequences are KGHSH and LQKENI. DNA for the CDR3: TGTGCCAGCTCACCAATTACAGCGTTAGATACGCAGTATTTT. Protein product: CASSPITALDTQYF.

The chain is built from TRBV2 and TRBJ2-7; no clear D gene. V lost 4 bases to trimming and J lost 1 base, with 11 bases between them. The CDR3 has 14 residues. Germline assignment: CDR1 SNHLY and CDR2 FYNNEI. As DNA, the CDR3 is TGTGCCAGCAGTGGCCATCGGCCTTCCTACGAGCAGTACGTC. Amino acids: CASSGHRPSYEQYV.

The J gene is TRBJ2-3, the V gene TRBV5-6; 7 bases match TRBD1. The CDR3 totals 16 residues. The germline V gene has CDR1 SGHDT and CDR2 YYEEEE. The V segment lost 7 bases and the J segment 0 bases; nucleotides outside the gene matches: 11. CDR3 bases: TGTGCCAGCTCCTTCTCGACAGGGTCTAGCACAGATACGCAGTATTTT. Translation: CASSFSTGSSTDTQYF.